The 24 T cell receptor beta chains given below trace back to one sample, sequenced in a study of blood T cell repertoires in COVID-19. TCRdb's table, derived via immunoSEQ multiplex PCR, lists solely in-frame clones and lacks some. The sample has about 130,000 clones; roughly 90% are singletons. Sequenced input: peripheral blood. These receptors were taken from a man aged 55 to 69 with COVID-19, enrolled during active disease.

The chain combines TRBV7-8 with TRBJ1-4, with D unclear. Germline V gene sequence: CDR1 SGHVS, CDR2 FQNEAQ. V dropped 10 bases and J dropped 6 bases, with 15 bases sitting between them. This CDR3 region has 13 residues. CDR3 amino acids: CATKSLGDEKLFF. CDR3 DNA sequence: TGTGCCACCAAGTCTCTCGGAGATGAAAAACTGTTTTTT.

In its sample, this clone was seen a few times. The chain's CDR3 is CASSSDRGGVNTEAFF. The CDR3 DNA sequence: TGTGCCAGCAGCTCCGACAGGGGAGGGGTGAACACTGAAGCTTTCTTT. This chain joins TRBV6-6 and TRBJ1-1, with 8 bases fitting TRBD1. CDR1 and CDR2 (germline): MNHNY, SVGAGI (reference sequence). V lost 6 bases and J lost 0; bases outside the gene matches: 9. The CDR3 has 16 amino acids.

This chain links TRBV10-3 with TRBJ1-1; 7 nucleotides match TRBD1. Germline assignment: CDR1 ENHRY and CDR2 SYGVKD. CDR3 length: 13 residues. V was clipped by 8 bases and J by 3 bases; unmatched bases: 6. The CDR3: CAIAEGTDTEAFF. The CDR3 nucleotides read TGTGCCATCGCGGAAGGGACAGACACTGAAGCTTTCTTT.

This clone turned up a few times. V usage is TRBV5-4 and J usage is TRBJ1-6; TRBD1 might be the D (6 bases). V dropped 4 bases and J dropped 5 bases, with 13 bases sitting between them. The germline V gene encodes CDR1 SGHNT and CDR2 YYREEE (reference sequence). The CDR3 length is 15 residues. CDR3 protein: CASSPRGAHNSPLHF. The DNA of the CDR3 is TGTGCCAGCAGCCCACGGGGGGCCCATAATTCACCCCTCCACTTT. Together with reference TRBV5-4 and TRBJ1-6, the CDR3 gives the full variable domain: ETGVTQSPTHLIKTRGQQVTLRCSSQSGHNTVSWYQQALGQGPQFIFQYYREEENGRGNFPPRFSGLQFPNYSSELNVNALELDDSALYLCASSPRGAHNSPLHFGNGTRLTVT.

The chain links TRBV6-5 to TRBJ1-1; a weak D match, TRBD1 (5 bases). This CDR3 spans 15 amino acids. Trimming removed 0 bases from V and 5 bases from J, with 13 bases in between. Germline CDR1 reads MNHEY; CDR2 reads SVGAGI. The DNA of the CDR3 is TGTGCCAGCAGTTACTCGATTTTGGGGGGGACTGAAGCTTTCTTT. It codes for CASSYSILGGTEAFF.

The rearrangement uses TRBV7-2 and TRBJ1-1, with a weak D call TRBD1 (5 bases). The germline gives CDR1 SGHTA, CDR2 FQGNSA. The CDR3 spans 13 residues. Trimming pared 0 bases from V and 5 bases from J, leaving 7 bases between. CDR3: CASSLAQGTEAFF. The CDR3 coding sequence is TGTGCCAGCAGCTTAGCGCAGGGAACTGAAGCTTTCTTT.

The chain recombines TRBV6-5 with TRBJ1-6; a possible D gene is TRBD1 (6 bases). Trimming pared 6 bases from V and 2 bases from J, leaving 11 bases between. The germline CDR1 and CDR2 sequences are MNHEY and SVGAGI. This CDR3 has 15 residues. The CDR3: CASSRTAPYNSPLHF. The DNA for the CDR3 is TGTGCCAGCAGCCGGACAGCCCCCTATAATTCACCCCTCCACTTT.

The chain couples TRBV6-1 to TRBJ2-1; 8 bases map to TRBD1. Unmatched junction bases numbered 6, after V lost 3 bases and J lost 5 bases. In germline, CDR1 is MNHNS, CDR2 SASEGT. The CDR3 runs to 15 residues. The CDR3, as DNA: TGTGCCAGCAGTGAGCCTCAGGGGGCTAACAATGAGCAGTTCTTC. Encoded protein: CASSEPQGANNEQFF.

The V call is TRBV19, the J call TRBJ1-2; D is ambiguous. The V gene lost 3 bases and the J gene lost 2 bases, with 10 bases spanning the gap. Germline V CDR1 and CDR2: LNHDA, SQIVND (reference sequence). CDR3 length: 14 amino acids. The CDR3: CASSMAEKNYGYTF. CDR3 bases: TGTGCCAGTAGTATGGCGGAAAAGAACTATGGCTACACCTTC.

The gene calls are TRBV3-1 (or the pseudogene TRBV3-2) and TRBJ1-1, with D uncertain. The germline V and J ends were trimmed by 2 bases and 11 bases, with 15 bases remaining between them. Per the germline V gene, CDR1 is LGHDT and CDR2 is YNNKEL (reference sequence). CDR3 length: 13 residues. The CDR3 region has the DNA TGTGCCAGCAGCCAATTGGGCCAAGCCCTGGCTTTCTTT. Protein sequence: CASSQLGQALAFF.

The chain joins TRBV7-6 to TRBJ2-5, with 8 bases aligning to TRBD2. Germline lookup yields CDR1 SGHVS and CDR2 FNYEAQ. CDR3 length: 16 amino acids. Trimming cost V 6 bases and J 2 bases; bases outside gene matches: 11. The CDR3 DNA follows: TGTGCCAGCAGTTATGCTGGCGGGGGGCATCAAGAGACCCAGTACTTC. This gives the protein CASSYAGGGHQETQYF.

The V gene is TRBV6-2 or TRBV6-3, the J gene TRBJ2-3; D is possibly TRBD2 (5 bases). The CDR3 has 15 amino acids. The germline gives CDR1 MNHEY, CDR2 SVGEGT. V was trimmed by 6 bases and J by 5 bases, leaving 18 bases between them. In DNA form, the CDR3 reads TGTGCCAGCAGCTCACGGGGTTGGACCGGAGATACGCAGTATTTT. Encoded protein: CASSSRGWTGDTQYF.

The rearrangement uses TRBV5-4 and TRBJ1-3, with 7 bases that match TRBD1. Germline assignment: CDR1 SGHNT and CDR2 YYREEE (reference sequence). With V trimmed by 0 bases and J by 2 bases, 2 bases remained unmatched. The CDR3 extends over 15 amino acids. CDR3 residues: CASSLEQGPGNTIYF. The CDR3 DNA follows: TGTGCCAGCAGCTTGGAACAGGGGCCTGGAAACACCATATATTTT.

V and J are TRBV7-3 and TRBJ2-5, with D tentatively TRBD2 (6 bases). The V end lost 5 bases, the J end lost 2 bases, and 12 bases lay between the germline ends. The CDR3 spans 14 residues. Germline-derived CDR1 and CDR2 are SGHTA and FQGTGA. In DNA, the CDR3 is TGTGCCAGCAGCCCCGGGACTGTTCAAGAGACCCAGTACTTC. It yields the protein CASSPGTVQETQYF.

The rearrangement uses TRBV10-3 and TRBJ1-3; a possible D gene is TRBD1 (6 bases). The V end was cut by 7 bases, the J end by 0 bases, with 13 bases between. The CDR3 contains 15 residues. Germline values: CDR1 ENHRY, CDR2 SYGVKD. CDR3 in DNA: TGTGCCATCACTGCAGGGGCCTCCTCTGGAAACACCATATATTTT. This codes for CAITAGASSGNTIYF.

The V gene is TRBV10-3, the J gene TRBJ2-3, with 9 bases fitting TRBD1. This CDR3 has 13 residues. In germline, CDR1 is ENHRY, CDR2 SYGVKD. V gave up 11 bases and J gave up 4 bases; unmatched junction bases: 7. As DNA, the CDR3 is TGTGCCGCAGGATGGACAGGGGCAGATACGCAGTATTTT. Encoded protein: CAAGWTGADTQYF.

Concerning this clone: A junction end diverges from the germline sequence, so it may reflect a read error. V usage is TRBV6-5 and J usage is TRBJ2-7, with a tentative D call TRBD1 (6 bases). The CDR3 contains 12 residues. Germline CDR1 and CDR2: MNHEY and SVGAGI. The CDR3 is CASKGARGQPNF. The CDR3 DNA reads TGTGCCAGCAAAGGGGCCAGGGGCCAACCTAACTTC.

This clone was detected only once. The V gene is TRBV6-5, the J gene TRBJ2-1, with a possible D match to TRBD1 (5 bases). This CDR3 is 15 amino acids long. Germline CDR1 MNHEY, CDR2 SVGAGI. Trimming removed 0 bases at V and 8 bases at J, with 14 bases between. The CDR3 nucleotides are TGTGCCAGCAGTTACTCAGGGGCCCCCCACGATGAGCAGTTCTTC. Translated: CASSYSGAPHDEQFF.

The CDR3 region is CASSVTGSTRNEKLFF. CDR3 bases: TGTGCCAGCAGCGTCACAGGGAGCACCCGCAATGAAAAACTGTTTTTT. The chain joins TRBV9 to TRBJ1-4, with D possibly being TRBD1 (6 bases). Germline-derived CDR1 and CDR2 are SGDLS and YYNGEE. The CDR3 has 16 amino acids. Trimming removed 2 bases at V and 5 bases at J, with 16 bases between.

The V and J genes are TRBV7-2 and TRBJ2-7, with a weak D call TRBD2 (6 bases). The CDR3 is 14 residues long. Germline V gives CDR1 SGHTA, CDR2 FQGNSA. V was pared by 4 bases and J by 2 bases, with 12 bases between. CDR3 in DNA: TGTGCCAGCAGCTGGGACTCCGAAGCCTACGAGCAGTACTTC. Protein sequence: CASSWDSEAYEQYF. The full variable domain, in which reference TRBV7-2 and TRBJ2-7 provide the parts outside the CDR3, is GAGVSQSPSNKVTEKGKDVELRCDPISGHTALYWYRQSLGQGLEFLIYFQGNSAPDKSGLPSDRFSAERTGGSVSTLTIQRTQQEDSAVYLCASSWDSEAYEQYFGPGTRLTVT.

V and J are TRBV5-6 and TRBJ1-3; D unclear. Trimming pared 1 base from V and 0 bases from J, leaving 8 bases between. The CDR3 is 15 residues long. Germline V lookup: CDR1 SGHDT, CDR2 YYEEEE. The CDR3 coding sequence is TGTGCCAGCAGCTTGAGCAGGATCTCTGGAAACACCATATATTTT. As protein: CASSLSRISGNTIYF.

The CDR3 region has the DNA TGTGCCAGCAGCCCCCGGGCAGGGGCAACTAATGAAAAACTGTTTTTT. It yields the protein CASSPRAGATNEKLFF. The J gene is TRBJ1-4, the V gene TRBV7-2; weak D call: TRBD1 (6 bases). Germline V gene lookup returns CDR1 SGHTA and CDR2 FQGNSA. V lost 5 bases to trimming and J lost 0 bases, with 13 bases between them. This CDR3 has 16 residues.

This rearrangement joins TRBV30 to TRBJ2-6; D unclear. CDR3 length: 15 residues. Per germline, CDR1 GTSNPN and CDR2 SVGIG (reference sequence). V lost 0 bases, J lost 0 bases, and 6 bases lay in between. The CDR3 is CAWSVLLSGANVLTF. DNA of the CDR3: TGTGCCTGGAGTGTACTGCTCTCTGGGGCCAACGTCCTGACTTTC.

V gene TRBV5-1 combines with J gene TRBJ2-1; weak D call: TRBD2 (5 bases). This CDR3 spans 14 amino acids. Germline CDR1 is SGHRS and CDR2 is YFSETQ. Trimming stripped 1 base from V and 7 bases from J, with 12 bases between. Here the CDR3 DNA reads TGCGCCAGCAGCTTGAATTTCGGGGAGAATGAGCAGTTCTTC. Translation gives CASSLNFGENEQFF.